The rows below give T cell receptor beta chains drawn from one sample of a study of Graves' ophthalmopathy and Graves' hyperthyroidism. MiXCR, applied by TCRdb to the multiplex PCR reads, yields one record per CDR3 protein. The sample carries over 650,000 distinct CDR3 sequences, under 50% recorded once. Sequencing input: peripheral blood. The source is an adult man with Graves' ophthalmopathy. Both conserved end residues are part of each CDR3. Each record gives: D gene, V gene, J gene, clone size, CDR3 DNA, CDR3 protein. A D gene is named only where the DNA matches it firmly. The listing skips clone size in some rows; elsewhere it reads once, few, many or a size class.

d_call: -; v_call: TRBV5-1; j_call: TRBJ2-2; clone_size: many; cdr3_nt: TGCGCCAGCCTAGATTGGCGGGAGCTGTTTTTT; cdr3_aa: CASLDWRELFF
d_call: TRBD2; v_call: TRBV14; j_call: TRBJ2-7; clone_size: -; cdr3_nt: TGTGCCAGCAGCCATGGGACTAGTAGTTTCTACGAGCAGTACTTC; cdr3_aa: CASSHGTSSFYEQYF
d_call: TRBD1; v_call: TRBV10-3; j_call: TRBJ2-6; clone_size: once; cdr3_nt: TGTGCCATCAGTACGGGACAGGGGGGCCCTGGGGCCAACGTCCTGACTTTC; cdr3_aa: CAISTGQGGPGANVLTF
d_call: -; v_call: TRBV11-2; j_call: TRBJ2-7; clone_size: many; cdr3_nt: TGTGCCAGCAGCTTTGGTCGCCGGGAAGAGCAGTACTTC; cdr3_aa: CASSFGRREEQYF
d_call: -; v_call: TRBV6-2/TRBV6-3; j_call: TRBJ1-1; clone_size: few; cdr3_nt: TGTGCCAGCAGTTACGGGTACGAAGCTTTCTTT; cdr3_aa: CASSYGYEAFF
d_call: TRBD2; v_call: TRBV2; j_call: TRBJ2-2; clone_size: once; cdr3_nt: TGTGCCGCCCAAGCGGGGTATACCGGGGAGCTGTTTTTT; cdr3_aa: CAAQAGYTGELFF
d_call: -; v_call: TRBV20-1; j_call: TRBJ2-1; clone_size: -; cdr3_nt: TGCAGTGCTAGCCGTAATTATGAGCAGTTCTTC; cdr3_aa: CSASRNYEQFF
d_call: -; v_call: TRBV25-1; j_call: TRBJ2-7; clone_size: many; cdr3_nt: TGTGCCAGCAGTGACTACCCACAGGGCTACGAGCAGTACTTC; cdr3_aa: CASSDYPQGYEQYF
d_call: -; v_call: TRBV9; j_call: TRBJ1-4; clone_size: -; cdr3_nt: TGTGCCAGCTCATCAGTCCCTGTCGGGACAACTAATGAAAAACTGTTTTTT; cdr3_aa: CASSSVPVGTTNEKLFF
d_call: -; v_call: TRBV9; j_call: TRBJ1-1; clone_size: -; cdr3_nt: TGTGCCAGCAGCCCCAACGGGGCAGGGAAGAACACTGAAGCTTTCTTT; cdr3_aa: CASSPNGAGKNTEAFF
d_call: TRBD2; v_call: TRBV4-3; j_call: TRBJ2-5; clone_size: -; cdr3_nt: TGCGCCAGCAGCCAAGATAATGGGGCTAGCGGCAGACAAGAGACCCAGTACTTC; cdr3_aa: CASSQDNGASGRQETQYF
d_call: -; v_call: TRBV12-3/TRBV12-4; j_call: TRBJ1-2; clone_size: many; cdr3_nt: TGTGCCACCAGGAGAAACTATGGCTACACCTTC; cdr3_aa: CATRRNYGYTF
d_call: TRBD1; v_call: TRBV19; j_call: TRBJ1-5; clone_size: -; cdr3_nt: TGTGCCAGTTTGCCGGGACAGGGGAGGGCCAATCAGCCCCAGCATTTT; cdr3_aa: CASLPGQGRANQPQHF
d_call: -; v_call: TRBV10-3; j_call: TRBJ2-1; clone_size: few; cdr3_nt: TGTGCCATCACCCCCGCGGGACTTTACAATGAGCAGTTCTTC; cdr3_aa: CAITPAGLYNEQFF
d_call: TRBD2; v_call: TRBV10-3; j_call: TRBJ2-2; clone_size: many; cdr3_nt: TGTGCCATCAGTGAGTCTCCCGGACTAGCGGGAAACACCGGGGAGCTGTTTTTT; cdr3_aa: CAISESPGLAGNTGELFF
d_call: -; v_call: TRBV20-1; j_call: TRBJ2-5; clone_size: many; cdr3_nt: TGCAGTGCCAGTGGGGGGACCCAGTACTTC; cdr3_aa: CSASGGTQYF
d_call: -; v_call: TRBV10-3; j_call: TRBJ1-2; clone_size: many; cdr3_nt: TGTGCCATCAGTGAGTCTCTCGGTTATGGCTACACCTTC; cdr3_aa: CAISESLGYGYTF
d_call: -; v_call: TRBV5-1; j_call: TRBJ1-2; clone_size: many; cdr3_nt: TGCGCCAGCAGCTTGGACACGATTGGCTACACCTTC; cdr3_aa: CASSLDTIGYTF
d_call: TRBD1; v_call: TRBV10-3; j_call: TRBJ2-6; clone_size: -; cdr3_nt: TGTGCCATCTCGGTCCAGGGGGATAACGTCCTGACTTTC; cdr3_aa: CAISVQGDNVLTF
d_call: TRBD1; v_call: TRBV29-1; j_call: TRBJ1-4; clone_size: many; cdr3_nt: TGCAGCGTGACAGGGGGTAATGAAAAACTGTTTTTT; cdr3_aa: CSVTGGNEKLFF
d_call: -; v_call: TRBV7-9; j_call: TRBJ2-7; clone_size: -; cdr3_nt: TGTGCCAGCAGTAAACCTCCCTACGAGCAGTACTTC; cdr3_aa: CASSKPPYEQYF
d_call: -; v_call: TRBV12-3/TRBV12-4; j_call: TRBJ2-3; clone_size: few; cdr3_nt: TGTGCCAGCAGTTGGGACCATCCGGCAGATACGCAGTATTTT; cdr3_aa: CASSWDHPADTQYF
d_call: -; v_call: TRBV5-1; j_call: TRBJ2-7; clone_size: few; cdr3_nt: TGCGCCAGCAGTAGGACTCGGAACTCCTACGAGCAGTACTTC; cdr3_aa: CASSRTRNSYEQYF
d_call: TRBD1; v_call: TRBV27; j_call: TRBJ2-7; clone_size: many; cdr3_nt: TGTGCCAGCAGTTTGGCAGGGGGCGAATACGAGCAGTACTTC; cdr3_aa: CASSLAGGEYEQYF
d_call: TRBD1; v_call: TRBV29-1; j_call: TRBJ2-5; clone_size: many; cdr3_nt: TGCAGCGTTGAATCAGGGGGCGAGGGAGAGACCCAGTACTTC; cdr3_aa: CSVESGGEGETQYF
d_call: -; v_call: TRBV12-3/TRBV12-4; j_call: TRBJ1-5; clone_size: -; cdr3_nt: TGTGCCAGCAGTTGGGACTTCCCCGAGCATTTT; cdr3_aa: CASSWDFPEHF
d_call: -; v_call: TRBV24-1; j_call: TRBJ1-4; clone_size: many; cdr3_nt: TGTGCCACCAGTGCTGGGAGGTATGAAAAACTGTTTTTT; cdr3_aa: CATSAGRYEKLFF
d_call: -; v_call: TRBV29-1; j_call: TRBJ2-7; clone_size: -; cdr3_nt: TGCAGTGTGGCAGGGGAGTACGAGCAGTACTTC; cdr3_aa: CSVAGEYEQYF
d_call: -; v_call: TRBV6-5; j_call: TRBJ2-7; clone_size: many; cdr3_nt: TGTGCCAGCAGTCAGATCAGAACGGGTGGTTACGAGCAGTACTTC; cdr3_aa: CASSQIRTGGYEQYF
d_call: -; v_call: TRBV15; j_call: TRBJ2-7; clone_size: many; cdr3_nt: TGTGCCACCAGCAGAGATCCAGGGACGGCCTCCTACGAGCAGTACTTC; cdr3_aa: CATSRDPGTASYEQYF
d_call: TRBD2; v_call: TRBV2; j_call: TRBJ2-7; clone_size: many; cdr3_nt: TGTGCCAGCAGACGGAGCGGGAGGGTCTACGAGCAGTACTTC; cdr3_aa: CASRRSGRVYEQYF
d_call: -; v_call: TRBV2; j_call: TRBJ1-1; clone_size: many; cdr3_nt: TGTGCCAGCAGCCCCTTCCGGGACACGAACGCTTTCTTT; cdr3_aa: CASSPFRDTNAFF
d_call: TRBD2; v_call: TRBV2; j_call: TRBJ2-5; clone_size: many; cdr3_nt: TGTGCCAGCAGTGAATCAATCGGGGGGGCCGGGGAGACCCAGTACTTC; cdr3_aa: CASSESIGGAGETQYF
d_call: TRBD2; v_call: TRBV7-9; j_call: TRBJ2-5; clone_size: -; cdr3_nt: TGTGCCAGCAGCCAAGATTTGGGACTAGCGGGGGTCCAAGAGACCCAGTACTTC; cdr3_aa: CASSQDLGLAGVQETQYF
d_call: -; v_call: TRBV2; j_call: TRBJ1-4; clone_size: many; cdr3_nt: TGTGCCAGCACCCTGATGAGAGCTCCTAATGAAAAACTGTTTTTT; cdr3_aa: CASTLMRAPNEKLFF
d_call: -; v_call: TRBV20-1; j_call: TRBJ2-3; clone_size: -; cdr3_nt: TGCAGTGCTAGACCTAACGTCGGGTTTGGAGATACGCAGTATTTT; cdr3_aa: CSARPNVGFGDTQYF
d_call: -; v_call: TRBV5-1; j_call: TRBJ2-7; clone_size: -; cdr3_nt: TGCGCCAGCAGCACTAGCTCCGGGACAAGCTCCTACGAGCAGTACTTC; cdr3_aa: CASSTSSGTSSYEQYF
d_call: TRBD2; v_call: TRBV7-9; j_call: TRBJ2-5; clone_size: -; cdr3_nt: TGTGCCAGCAGCTCAGGAGATTCAGCGGGAGAAACTGAGACCCAGTACTTC; cdr3_aa: CASSSGDSAGETETQYF
d_call: -; v_call: TRBV11-1; j_call: TRBJ1-6; clone_size: -; cdr3_nt: TGTGCCAGCAGCTTAAGGGCAAGGAATTCACCCCTCCACTTT; cdr3_aa: CASSLRARNSPLHF
d_call: -; v_call: TRBV28; j_call: TRBJ2-7; clone_size: -; cdr3_nt: TGTGCCAGCAGCGGATCGATCTACGAGCAGTACTTC; cdr3_aa: CASSGSIYEQYF
d_call: -; v_call: TRBV20-1; j_call: TRBJ2-7; clone_size: -; cdr3_nt: TGCAGTGCTAGAGACAGCCAAGGGGGGGCGGTCGAGCAGTACTTC; cdr3_aa: CSARDSQGGAVEQYF
d_call: TRBD1; v_call: TRBV20-1; j_call: TRBJ1-3; clone_size: few; cdr3_nt: TGCAGTGCGTGGGACAGGGGGCCGGGGGAGGACACCATATATTTT; cdr3_aa: CSAWDRGPGEDTIYF
d_call: TRBD1; v_call: TRBV9; j_call: TRBJ2-5; clone_size: -; cdr3_nt: TGTGCCAGCAGCGGTGAGGTGGGGACAGTAACAAGTGGGCGGGAGACCCAGTACTTC; cdr3_aa: CASSGEVGTVTSGRETQYF
d_call: -; v_call: TRBV6-6; j_call: TRBJ2-2; clone_size: many; cdr3_nt: TGTGCCAGCAGCCCCTCAGGGCCCGGGGAGCTGTTTTTT; cdr3_aa: CASSPSGPGELFF
d_call: TRBD1; v_call: TRBV29-1; j_call: TRBJ1-2; clone_size: -; cdr3_nt: TGCAGCACCATCCTAGGGACAGGGTCCGATGGCTACACCTTC; cdr3_aa: CSTILGTGSDGYTF
d_call: -; v_call: TRBV4-3; j_call: TRBJ1-6; clone_size: many; cdr3_nt: TGCGCCAGCAGCCAAGGACGGAATAATTCACCCCTCCACTTT; cdr3_aa: CASSQGRNNSPLHF
d_call: -; v_call: TRBV7-9; j_call: TRBJ2-7; clone_size: many; cdr3_nt: TGTGCCAGCAGCCCCCAAAGAGGAAGCGAGCAGTACTTC; cdr3_aa: CASSPQRGSEQYF
d_call: -; v_call: TRBV7-8; j_call: TRBJ2-7; clone_size: -; cdr3_nt: TGTGCCAGCAGCTTAGATGGCGGACAGCGCCGCGAGCAGTACTTC; cdr3_aa: CASSLDGGQRREQYF
d_call: -; v_call: TRBV7-9; j_call: TRBJ2-7; clone_size: -; cdr3_nt: TGTGCCAGCAGCCCCCCCGCAGGGGCGGGTGTGTGGAACGAGCAGTACTTC; cdr3_aa: CASSPPAGAGVWNEQYF
d_call: TRBD1; v_call: TRBV29-1; j_call: TRBJ2-3; clone_size: many; cdr3_nt: TGCAGCGTGGGACAGGACGGCGATACGCAGTATTTT; cdr3_aa: CSVGQDGDTQYF
d_call: TRBD1; v_call: TRBV12-3/TRBV12-4; j_call: TRBJ2-7; clone_size: few; cdr3_nt: TGTGCCAGCAGTCCACAGGGGCTCGTGGGGGAGCAGTACTTC; cdr3_aa: CASSPQGLVGEQYF
d_call: -; v_call: TRBV11-3; j_call: TRBJ1-5; clone_size: many; cdr3_nt: TGTGCCAGCAGCTTAGGCCTCCCGGGTCCGTTTGATCAGCCCCAGCATTTT; cdr3_aa: CASSLGLPGPFDQPQHF
d_call: TRBD1; v_call: TRBV9; j_call: TRBJ1-2; clone_size: many; cdr3_nt: TGTGCCAGCAGCGAGGGACAGGGGGACAACTATGGCTACACCTTC; cdr3_aa: CASSEGQGDNYGYTF
d_call: -; v_call: TRBV11-2; j_call: TRBJ1-1; clone_size: -; cdr3_nt: TGTGCCAGCACCGACGTAGGCAACACTGAAGCTTTCTTT; cdr3_aa: CASTDVGNTEAFF
d_call: TRBD1; v_call: TRBV11-2; j_call: TRBJ2-5; clone_size: -; cdr3_nt: TGTGCCAGCAGTGACTCCCCCGGGACAGGGGGGCAAGAGACCCAGTACTTC; cdr3_aa: CASSDSPGTGGQETQYF
d_call: -; v_call: TRBV29-1; j_call: TRBJ1-1; clone_size: many; cdr3_nt: TGCAGCGCGGGAGGGAGGGCGAACACTGAAGCTTTCTTT; cdr3_aa: CSAGGRANTEAFF
d_call: TRBD1; v_call: TRBV10-3; j_call: TRBJ1-6; clone_size: many; cdr3_nt: TGTGCCAGCAGGAGTACAGGGGAGCATAATTCACCCCTCCACTTT; cdr3_aa: CASRSTGEHNSPLHF
d_call: TRBD2; v_call: TRBV7-2; j_call: TRBJ2-7; clone_size: many; cdr3_nt: TGTGCCAGCAGCTTTGGACTAGCGGGGGCTTACGAGCAGTACTTC; cdr3_aa: CASSFGLAGAYEQYF
d_call: TRBD1; v_call: TRBV7-6; j_call: TRBJ1-1; clone_size: many; cdr3_nt: TGTGCCAGCAGCCCCCCCGGACAGGGTGAAGCTTTCTTT; cdr3_aa: CASSPPGQGEAFF